This record concerns one T cell receptor beta chain sequence. What it binds is not known. The source of the sample is a study of response to subunit inactivated influenza vaccine. The V gene end was trimmed by 1 base and the J gene end by 6 bases; junction bases not matched to a gene: 7. Germline CDR1 is LGHNA and CDR2 is YSLEER. CDR3 size: 16 residues. Study findings and constraints: The study's authors posited that every seasonal influenza vaccination enlists few new T cells.

TCRdb re-called the RT-PCR reads with MiXCR, one entry per CDR3 protein. The sample lists about 700,000 distinct CDR3 sequences, 14% occurring once. This rearrangement joins TRBV4-3 to TRBJ2-2, with 8 bases matching TRBD2. Sequencing used PBMCs from blood, obtained about 14 days before vaccination. This receptor was identified in a man aged 50-60 years who received an inactivated influenza vaccine. The DNA for the CDR3 is TGCGCCAGCAGCCAAGCCACCGGGACTAGGCCCGGGGAGCTGTTTTTT. It translates to CASSQATGTRPGELFF.